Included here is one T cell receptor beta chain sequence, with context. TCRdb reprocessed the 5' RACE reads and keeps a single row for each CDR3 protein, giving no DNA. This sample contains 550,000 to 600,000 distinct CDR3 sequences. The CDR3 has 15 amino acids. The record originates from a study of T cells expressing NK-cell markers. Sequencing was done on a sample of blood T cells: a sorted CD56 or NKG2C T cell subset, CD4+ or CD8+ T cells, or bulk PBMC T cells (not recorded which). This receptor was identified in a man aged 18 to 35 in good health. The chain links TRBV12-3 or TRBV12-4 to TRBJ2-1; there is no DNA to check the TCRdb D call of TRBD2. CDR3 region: CASNHLGLAGGQQFF.